These T cell receptor beta chains were read from a single sample in a study of CD8 T cells in Susac syndrome. TCRdb reprocessed the immunoSEQ multiplex PCR reads with MiXCR, giving one entry per CDR3 protein. The sample has some 300,000 distinct CDR3 sequences, 89% seen once. Sequencing used CD8+ T cells from PBMCs. The source of these receptors is a human donor with multiple sclerosis. The CDR3 runs from the conserved cysteine through the conserved F or W. The D gene is left open where the match is weak. A row's size may be missing; if present it is once, few, many or a size class.

V: TRBV19
D: TRBD1
J: TRBJ2-1
size: -
CDR3: CASSSQGVDYNEQFF
DNA: TGTGCCAGTAGTTCTCAGGGGGTCGACTACAATGAGCAGTTCTTC

V: TRBV29-1
D: TRBD1
J: TRBJ2-7
size: -
CDR3: CSVRTGNGYEQYF
DNA: TGCAGCGTAAGGACAGGGAACGGGTACGAGCAGTACTTC

V: TRBV19
D: TRBD2
J: TRBJ2-1
size: once
CDR3: CASTIAGVSYNEQFF
DNA: TGTGCCAGTACTATCGCGGGGGTCTCCTACAATGAGCAGTTCTTC

V: TRBV7-9
D: -
J: TRBJ1-3
size: -
CDR3: CASSLATQGSGNTIYF
DNA: TGTGCCAGCAGCTTAGCGACTCAGGGCTCTGGAAACACCATATATTTT

V: TRBV7-6
D: -
J: TRBJ1-6
size: -
CDR3: CASSLGANSPLHF
DNA: TGTGCCAGCAGCCTGGGGGCTAATTCACCCCTCCACTTT

V: TRBV4-3
D: -
J: TRBJ2-4
size: -
CDR3: CASSQYLQGAKNIQYF
DNA: TGCGCCAGCAGCCAATATCTCCAGGGCGCGAAAAACATTCAGTACTTC

V: TRBV7-9
D: -
J: TRBJ2-1
size: -
CDR3: CASSSASGRRYNEQFF
DNA: TGTGCCAGCAGCTCCGCTTCGGGACGGCGGTACAATGAGCAGTTCTTC

V: TRBV29-1
D: -
J: TRBJ1-1
size: -
CDR3: CSVYPSGTPEAFF
DNA: TGCAGCGTTTACCCATCGGGGACCCCTGAAGCTTTCTTT

V: TRBV7-3
D: -
J: TRBJ1-1
size: once
CDR3: CASSSWEGTEAFF
DNA: TGTGCCAGCAGCTCTTGGGAGGGCACTGAAGCTTTCTTT

V: TRBV5-1
D: -
J: TRBJ1-1
size: -
CDR3: CASSGGGVNGNTEAFF
DNA: TGCGCCAGCAGCGGGGGAGGGGTAAATGGGAACACTGAAGCTTTCTTT

V: TRBV19
D: -
J: TRBJ1-5
size: -
CDR3: CASSKGVGDSAQPQHF
DNA: TGTGCCAGTAGTAAGGGGGTGGGTGACAGCGCTCAGCCCCAGCATTTT

V: TRBV5-1
D: -
J: TRBJ1-2
size: -
CDR3: CASSLAVGQPNYSYTF
DNA: TGCGCCAGCAGCTTGGCCGTAGGACAGCCTAACTATAGCTACACCTTC

V: TRBV15
D: -
J: TRBJ2-1
size: -
CDR3: CATSRHTGNEQFF
DNA: TGTGCCACCAGCAGACATACGGGCAATGAGCAGTTCTTC

V: TRBV4-1
D: TRBD2
J: TRBJ2-7
size: once
CDR3: CASSQSPSGSYEQYF
DNA: TGCGCCAGCAGCCAGTCCCCCAGCGGGAGTTACGAGCAGTACTTC

V: TRBV30
D: -
J: TRBJ2-2
size: -
CDR3: CAWSVGDSGSGELFF
DNA: TGTGCCTGGAGTGTAGGGGACAGCGGGTCCGGGGAGCTGTTTTTT

V: TRBV6-6
D: -
J: TRBJ1-2
size: -
CDR3: CASKTTRPGGDYGYTF
DNA: TGTGCCAGCAAGACAACTCGTCCGGGGGGGGACTATGGCTACACCTTC

V: TRBV12-3/TRBV12-4
D: -
J: TRBJ2-3
size: once
CDR3: CASSFYASRTDTQYF
DNA: TGTGCCAGCAGTTTTTATGCTAGTCGCACAGATACGCAGTATTTT

V: TRBV6-1
D: -
J: TRBJ1-2
size: few
CDR3: CASSQGTYGYTF
DNA: TGTGCCAGCAGTCAGGGGACCTATGGCTACACCTTC

V: TRBV7-3
D: -
J: TRBJ1-2
size: few
CDR3: CASSLLLGEGYTF
DNA: TGTGCCAGCAGCTTATTGTTAGGGGAAGGCTACACCTTC

V: TRBV4-2
D: TRBD2
J: TRBJ2-7
size: -
CDR3: CASSAGTTSYEQYF
DNA: TGTGCCAGCAGCGCCGGGACTACCTCCTACGAGCAGTACTTC

V: TRBV24-1
D: TRBD2
J: TRBJ2-1
size: once
CDR3: CATSDFGGRGYEQFF
DNA: TGTGCCACCAGTGATTTTGGAGGGAGGGGCTATGAGCAGTTCTTC

V: TRBV15
D: -
J: TRBJ1-2
size: -
CDR3: CATSRERPNGSGYTF
DNA: TGTGCCACCAGCAGAGAAAGACCCAATGGCTCTGGCTACACCTTC

V: TRBV27
D: -
J: TRBJ2-7
size: -
CDR3: CASSRRSLSYEQYF
DNA: TGTGCCAGCAGCCGCAGGAGTTTGTCCTACGAGCAGTACTTC

V: TRBV11-2
D: TRBD2
J: TRBJ2-1
size: few
CDR3: CASSFLEVKAGGLRNEQFF
DNA: TGTGCCAGCAGCTTCCTAGAGGTGAAGGCGGGGGGGCTGCGAAATGAGCAGTTCTTC

V: TRBV6-5
D: -
J: TRBJ2-6
size: -
CDR3: CASSSPSSGANVLTF
DNA: TGTGCCAGCAGTTCCCCCAGCTCTGGGGCCAACGTCCTGACTTTC

V: TRBV28
D: TRBD2
J: TRBJ2-5
size: once
CDR3: CASSEVAAGVQETQYF
DNA: TGTGCCAGCAGTGAGGTGGCTGCGGGGGTCCAAGAGACCCAGTACTTC

V: TRBV7-2
D: TRBD2
J: TRBJ2-3
size: -
CDR3: CASSLWASGSGTDTQYF
DNA: TGTGCCAGCAGCTTATGGGCTAGCGGGAGTGGCACAGATACGCAGTATTTT

V: TRBV20-1
D: TRBD2
J: TRBJ2-7
size: -
CDR3: CSAKLAGLLYF
DNA: TGCAGTGCCAAACTAGCGGGATTGTTGTACTTC

V: TRBV27
D: -
J: TRBJ1-4
size: -
CDR3: CASSLGVEGDHEKLFF
DNA: TGTGCCAGCAGTTTGGGAGTGGAGGGAGATCATGAAAAACTGTTTTTT

V: TRBV5-1
D: -
J: TRBJ2-1
size: -
CDR3: CASSLGARGVAVEQFF
DNA: TGCGCCAGCAGCTTGGGAGCCAGGGGGGTAGCGGTTGAGCAGTTCTTC

V: TRBV28
D: -
J: TRBJ1-2
size: -
CDR3: CASSLPLSSGYTF
DNA: TGTGCCAGCAGTTTGCCGCTAAGTTCTGGCTACACCTTC

V: TRBV20-1
D: TRBD2
J: TRBJ2-7
size: few
CDR3: CSARDLRTSGTYEQYF
DNA: TGCAGTGCTAGAGATTTGAGAACTAGCGGGACCTACGAGCAGTACTTC

V: TRBV20-1
D: TRBD2
J: TRBJ2-1
size: -
CDR3: CSATSGTSGLYNEQFF
DNA: TGCAGTGCTACTTCCGGGACTAGCGGTCTCTACAATGAGCAGTTCTTC

V: TRBV19
D: -
J: TRBJ1-1
size: -
CDR3: CASSMGDAEAFF
DNA: TGTGCCAGTAGTATGGGCGACGCTGAAGCTTTCTTT

V: TRBV15
D: -
J: TRBJ1-4
size: -
CDR3: CATSTGAVPNEKLFF
DNA: TGTGCCACCAGCACAGGGGCAGTCCCTAATGAAAAACTGTTTTTT

V: TRBV7-6
D: -
J: TRBJ2-1
size: once
CDR3: CASSLAVRDEQFF
DNA: TGTGCCAGCAGCTTAGCCGTTAGGGATGAGCAGTTCTTC

V: TRBV19
D: -
J: TRBJ1-5
size: once
CDR3: CASRETVTYSNQPQHF
DNA: TGTGCCAGTAGGGAGACAGTTACCTATAGCAATCAGCCCCAGCATTTT

V: TRBV7-9
D: -
J: TRBJ2-3
size: -
CDR3: CAGVRGPSTDTQYF
DNA: TGTGCCGGAGTCAGGGGCCCCAGCACAGATACGCAGTATTTT

V: TRBV6-6
D: -
J: TRBJ1-5
size: few
CDR3: CASSSSRSTGSQHF
DNA: TGTGCCAGCAGTTCCTCTAGGTCCACGGGGTCCCAGCATTTT

V: TRBV7-8
D: -
J: TRBJ1-1
size: -
CDR3: CASSLVGGSSMNTEAFF
DNA: TGTGCCAGCAGCTTAGTTGGCGGCAGTTCCATGAACACTGAAGCTTTCTTT

V: TRBV20-1
D: TRBD1
J: TRBJ1-2
size: -
CDR3: CSVPAPGQIYGYTF
DNA: TGCAGCGTACCCGCTCCGGGACAGATCTATGGCTACACCTTC

V: TRBV4-3
D: -
J: TRBJ1-2
size: -
CDR3: CASSQDPSPLNGYTF
DNA: TGCGCCAGCAGCCAAGACCCGTCCCCCTTAAATGGCTACACCTTC

V: TRBV4-3
D: TRBD2
J: TRBJ2-7
size: once
CDR3: CASSQDWASGVEQYF
DNA: TGCGCCAGCAGCCAAGATTGGGCTAGCGGGGTCGAGCAGTACTTC

V: TRBV12-3/TRBV12-4
D: TRBD2
J: TRBJ2-1
size: -
CDR3: CASSFVAGASGGPTYNEQFF
DNA: TGTGCCAGCAGTTTCGTAGCGGGAGCCTCCGGCGGACCTACCTACAATGAGCAGTTCTTC

V: TRBV18
D: -
J: TRBJ2-7
size: -
CDR3: CASSPGGRGEQYF
DNA: TGTGCCAGCTCACCAGGGGGTCGAGGCGAGCAGTACTTC

V: TRBV6-2/TRBV6-3
D: -
J: TRBJ2-5
size: -
CDR3: CASSHDRDFETQYF
DNA: TGTGCCAGCAGTCACGACCGGGACTTCGAGACCCAGTACTTC

V: TRBV13
D: -
J: TRBJ1-2
size: -
CDR3: CASSSWTANYGYTF
DNA: TGTGCCAGCAGCTCTTGGACAGCTAACTATGGCTACACCTTC

V: TRBV6-4
D: -
J: TRBJ2-3
size: -
CDR3: CASSEEGRSTDTQYF
DNA: TGTGCCAGCAGTGAGGAAGGGAGAAGCACAGATACGCAGTATTTT

V: TRBV6-5
D: TRBD2
J: TRBJ2-1
size: -
CDR3: CASSYSQTSGSSYNEQFF
DNA: TGTGCCAGCAGTTACTCGCAGACTAGCGGGAGCTCCTACAATGAGCAGTTCTTC

V: TRBV4-1
D: -
J: TRBJ2-7
size: -
CDR3: CASSQDPGLSSYEQYF
DNA: TGCGCCAGCAGCCAAGATCCGGGTCTGAGCTCCTACGAGCAGTACTTC

V: TRBV27
D: TRBD1
J: TRBJ1-2
size: -
CDR3: CASSPSTGVYGYTF
DNA: TGTGCCAGCAGTCCCTCGACAGGGGTATATGGCTACACCTTC